What follows describes a single T cell receptor beta chain. There is no known antigen for this receptor. Base qualities are not recorded, but no much larger clone differs from it by a single base. This entry belongs to a study of shared clonotypes between healthy human individuals (dated by TCRdb to between 2020 and 2021). Broadly, across the study: The cohort comprised a couple of women and a few men aged 18 to 49 years. Libraries were prepared and TCR repertoires were sequenced by different laboratories using diverse techniques, in order to increase sequencing depth and limit assay-specific biases. To estimate repertoire size and how much clonotype sharing occurs between individuals, the study deeply sequenced the blood TCR repertoires of roughly 5 healthy adults. For each donor, three plates each were used for CD4 naive and CD4 memory, two plates were used for CD8 naive, and one plate was used for CD8 memory. Each donor's leukapheresis produced roughly between roughly 0.94 and 9.5 billion PBMCs.

Using the deep immunoSEQ assay, multiplex PCR amplified TCR CDR3 regions from genomic DNA. Extracted genomic DNA from each cell subset was distributed evenly across all wells of several immunoSEQ 96-well plates, and each plate was treated as a replicate. For sorted subsets, roughly 200 ng genomic DNA, equal to some 28,000 T cell genomes, was loaded into each replicate PCR. The purified libraries were quantified using a Qubit 3.0 fluorometer, sized with a Bioanalyzer 2100, and then quantified again using the KAPA Library Quantification kit. Each immunoSEQ 96-well plate was sequenced on its own single-read 150-cycle Illumina NextSeq 550 flow cell. The paper's processing steps were these. The immunoSEQ output contained only junctional sequences without quality scores, so filtering could not match that applied to full-length reads. Sequences were annotated with PyIR, a Python wrapper for IgBLAST v1.9, and V/J genes and CDR3 were assigned using IMGT germline references. Reads were filtered out if the reads had weak V/J assignments (E-value above 1e-6), no CDR3, stop codons, out-of-frame junctions, or ambiguous translated residues. A V3J clonotype was defined by an identical inferred V gene, J gene, and CDR3 amino acid sequence. To compute the percentage overlap between repertoires, the number of shared unique clonotypes was divided by the size of the smaller repertoire. Richness of each repertoire was evaluated using RTK rarefaction, the Chao1 estimator, and Recon v2.1 estimates of unobserved clonotypes. OLGA was used to compute generation probabilities for all TCRbeta clonotypes that the gDNA method yielded from a handful of donors. Entries here come from immuneACCESS through TCRdb and include only in-frame sequences with V and J called. Some clones fail to appear in such tables; in the studies checked, an unresolved V gene covers under half of the shortfall, and the cause of the remainder is unknown. V, J and clone size are taken as reported in that table, and D and trimming were inferred from the DNA itself. The sample table contains roughly 2.6 million clones; only one count was recorded for more than 90% of them. Over 0.12% of the sample lies in the top ten.

Findings and caveats that apply to the study as a whole: Sampling was restricted to blood, and TCR repertoires in tissue are likely to differ from TCR repertoires in blood. Pairwise subsampling led to the expectation that sequencing depth would affect the degree of clonotype sharing among donors. Rarefaction of sorted-subset datasets indicated incomplete sequencing despite the large sequencing depth. Sharing across a few donors was observed for approximately 5% of naive CD4, over 3% of naive CD8, over 2% of memory CD4, and about 0.39% of memory CD8 clonotypes. Naive subsets generally had larger estimated clonotype richness than memory subsets. Higher generation probabilities were observed for clonotypes shared by all four sorted-subset donors than for non-shared clonotypes. The small number of donors limited the genetic and exposure-history diversity represented.

Donors were healthy HIV-negative adults with no recently reported acute infections or vaccinations. Only Caucasian adults living in Nashville, Tennessee, USA were represented among the donors. CD4+ T cells were enriched by magnetic negative selection, after which naive cells were positively selected on CD45RA and the negative fraction was taken as the memory subset. After blood collection by leukapheresis, PBMCs were isolated using Ficoll-Histopaque density gradient centrifugation and then cryopreserved in the vapor phase of liquid nitrogen. Purity and quantity of every magnetically sorted T cell population were checked by analytical flow cytometry. Genomic DNA was isolated from every sorted fraction and measured by UV absorbance on a Nanodrop 2000c. Sample: naive CD4+ T cells sorted from blood. The cell subset or site label, as the study defines it: CD45RA+ positively selected. The sequence came from a young man in good health.

The CDR3 region reads CASSLDRRYYGYTF. In nucleotide form, the sequence is TGTGCCAGCAGCTTAGACCGACGGTATTATGGCTACACCTTC. Here the chain combines TRBV7-9 and TRBJ1-2; the D gene is not confidently resolved. According to the germline V gene (reference sequence), CDR1 reads SEHNR and CDR2 reads FQNEAQ. Its CDR3 holds 14 amino acids, cysteine through phenylalanine. Only the CDR3 DNA is retained, 42 bases long and in frame from the first base. V is shortened by 1 base, J by 5 bases, and the region joining them spans 11 bases.